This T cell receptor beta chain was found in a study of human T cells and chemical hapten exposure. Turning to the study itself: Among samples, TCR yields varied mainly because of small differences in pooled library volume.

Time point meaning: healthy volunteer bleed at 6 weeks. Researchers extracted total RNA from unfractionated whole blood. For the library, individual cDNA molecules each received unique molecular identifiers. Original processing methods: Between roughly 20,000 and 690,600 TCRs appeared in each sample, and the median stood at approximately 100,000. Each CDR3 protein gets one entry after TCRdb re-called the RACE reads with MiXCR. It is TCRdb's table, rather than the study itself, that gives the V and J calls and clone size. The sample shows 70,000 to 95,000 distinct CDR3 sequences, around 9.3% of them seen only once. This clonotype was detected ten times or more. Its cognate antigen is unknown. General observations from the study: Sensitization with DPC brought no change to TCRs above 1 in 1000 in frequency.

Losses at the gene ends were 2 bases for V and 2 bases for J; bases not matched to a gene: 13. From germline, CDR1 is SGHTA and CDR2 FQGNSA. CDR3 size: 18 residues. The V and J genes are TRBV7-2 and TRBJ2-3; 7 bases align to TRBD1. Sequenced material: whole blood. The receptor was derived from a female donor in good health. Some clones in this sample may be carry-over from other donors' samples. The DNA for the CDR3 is TGTGCCAGCAGCTTATCGCCTCCATCGACAGGGATCACAGATACGCAGTATTTT. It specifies CASSLSPPSTGITDTQYF.